These T cell receptor beta chains were read from a single sample in a study of blood T cell repertoires in COVID-19. Profiling relied on immunoSEQ multiplex PCR, and the TCRdb table lists in-frame clones only, not all of them. The sample consists of 100,000 or so clones, 70% to 85% of them appearing once. The sample comprised peripheral blood. The receptors originated from a man aged 55 to 70 with active or convalescent COVID-19. Each CDR3 is given with its conserved first and last residue. D genes are given only for firm matches. A row's size may be missing; if present it is once, few, many or a size class.

j_call: TRBJ1-5; v_call: TRBV19; d_call: TRBD1; clone_size: .; cdr3_nt: TGTGCCAGTACCCCGGACAGGGCGAGCAATCAGCCCCAGCATTTT; cdr3_aa: CASTPDRASNQPQHF
j_call: TRBJ2-2; v_call: TRBV3-1/TRBV3-2; d_call: .; clone_size: .; cdr3_nt: TGTGCCAGCAGCCAAGAGCGAAGTAACACCGGGGAGCTGTTTTTT; cdr3_aa: CASSQERSNTGELFF
j_call: TRBJ2-3; v_call: TRBV27; d_call: .; clone_size: .; cdr3_nt: TGTGCCAGCAGTTTCCACCGGGGGAGCACAGATACGCAGTATTTT; cdr3_aa: CASSFHRGSTDTQYF
j_call: TRBJ2-2; v_call: TRBV7-2; d_call: TRBD2; clone_size: .; cdr3_nt: TGTGCCACCCGGGAGGGGATTAACACCGGGGAGCTGTTTTTT; cdr3_aa: CATREGINTGELFF
j_call: TRBJ2-1; v_call: TRBV9; d_call: .; clone_size: .; cdr3_nt: TGTGCCAGCAGCGGACCCGTGGTAGCGGATTACAATGAGCAGTTCTTC; cdr3_aa: CASSGPVVADYNEQFF
j_call: TRBJ1-3; v_call: TRBV3-1/TRBV3-2; d_call: TRBD1; clone_size: .; cdr3_nt: TGTGCCAGCAGCCAAGGTCACTCAAACAGGGGCTACGGAAACACCATATATTTT; cdr3_aa: CASSQGHSNRGYGNTIYF
j_call: TRBJ1-1; v_call: TRBV29-1; d_call: TRBD1; clone_size: .; cdr3_nt: TGCAGCGTGGAGGGACAGGGGGCTTCTGAAGCTTTCTTT; cdr3_aa: CSVEGQGASEAFF
j_call: TRBJ2-2; v_call: TRBV7-9; d_call: TRBD1; clone_size: few; cdr3_nt: TGTGCCAGCAGCCCAGAGTGGGGGACAGGGCCCACCGGGGAGCTGTTTTTT; cdr3_aa: CASSPEWGTGPTGELFF
j_call: TRBJ2-1; v_call: TRBV27; d_call: .; clone_size: .; cdr3_nt: TGTGCCAGCAGTTTTGAGGGTCGAAATGAGCAGTTCTTC; cdr3_aa: CASSFEGRNEQFF
j_call: TRBJ2-5; v_call: TRBV4-3; d_call: .; clone_size: .; cdr3_nt: TGCGCCAGCAGCCCCCTTGGAGGGACGGAGACCCAGTACTTC; cdr3_aa: CASSPLGGTETQYF
j_call: TRBJ1-4; v_call: TRBV18; d_call: .; clone_size: .; cdr3_nt: TGTGCCAGCTCCGGGGGGTATGATGAAAAACTGTTTTTT; cdr3_aa: CASSGGYDEKLFF
j_call: TRBJ1-2; v_call: TRBV23-1; d_call: TRBD1; clone_size: .; cdr3_nt: TGCGCCAGCAACCAATCCCCACAGGACAGGGGGCGCAAAGACTATGGCTACACCTTC; cdr3_aa: CASNQSPQDRGRKDYGYTF
j_call: TRBJ1-4; v_call: TRBV28; d_call: .; clone_size: .; cdr3_nt: TGTGCCAGCAGCACAGGGAATGAAAAACTGTTTTTT; cdr3_aa: CASSTGNEKLFF
j_call: TRBJ1-2; v_call: TRBV12-5; d_call: .; clone_size: .; cdr3_nt: TGTGCTAGTGGTTTGGTACAGTCCTATGGCTACACCTTC; cdr3_aa: CASGLVQSYGYTF
j_call: TRBJ2-1; v_call: TRBV7-2; d_call: TRBD2; clone_size: few; cdr3_nt: TGTGCCAGCAGCCCGAGCGGGAGATCCTACAATGAGCAGTTCTTC; cdr3_aa: CASSPSGRSYNEQFF
j_call: TRBJ2-1; v_call: TRBV3-1/TRBV3-2; d_call: TRBD1; clone_size: .; cdr3_nt: TGTGCCAGCAGGCTAGGGACAGGGGATTACAATGAGCAGTTCTTC; cdr3_aa: CASRLGTGDYNEQFF
j_call: TRBJ2-3; v_call: TRBV6-5; d_call: TRBD2; clone_size: few; cdr3_nt: TGTGCCGTCAGAGCGGGAGGGTCTCGCACAGATACGCAGTATTTT; cdr3_aa: CAVRAGGSRTDTQYF
j_call: TRBJ1-4; v_call: TRBV7-9; d_call: .; clone_size: .; cdr3_nt: TGTGCCAGCAGCCCCCAAGAGAGGGCAGCGTCAACTAATGAAAAACTGTTTTTT; cdr3_aa: CASSPQERAASTNEKLFF
j_call: TRBJ2-7; v_call: TRBV7-8; d_call: TRBD2; clone_size: once; cdr3_nt: TGTGCCAGCAGCTCCCACGCTAGCGGGATCTACGAGCAGTACTTC; cdr3_aa: CASSSHASGIYEQYF
j_call: TRBJ2-5; v_call: TRBV2; d_call: TRBD1; clone_size: .; cdr3_nt: TGTGCCAGCAGCCAATCACCGGGGACAGGGTTGGGGACCCAGTACTTC; cdr3_aa: CASSQSPGTGLGTQYF
j_call: TRBJ1-1; v_call: TRBV19; d_call: TRBD1; clone_size: once; cdr3_nt: TGTGCCAGTACTCCAGGGGAAAGGGACAGGGGATTGCGTACTGAAGCTTTCTTT; cdr3_aa: CASTPGERDRGLRTEAFF
j_call: TRBJ1-5; v_call: TRBV24-1; d_call: .; clone_size: few; cdr3_nt: TGTGCCACCAGTGCTATGGACTTCAATCAGCCCCAGCATTTT; cdr3_aa: CATSAMDFNQPQHF
j_call: TRBJ2-4; v_call: TRBV12-3/TRBV12-4; d_call: TRBD1; clone_size: .; cdr3_nt: TGTGCCAGCAGCTACGGGACAGGACACTACTTC; cdr3_aa: CASSYGTGHYF
j_call: TRBJ2-1; v_call: TRBV5-1; d_call: TRBD1; clone_size: .; cdr3_nt: TGCGCCAGCAGCCCAGGACAGGGGACCTACAATGAGCAGTTCTTC; cdr3_aa: CASSPGQGTYNEQFF
j_call: TRBJ2-1; v_call: TRBV2; d_call: TRBD2; clone_size: .; cdr3_nt: TGTGCCAGCTCTAGCGGAGGGAACAATGAGCAGTTCTTC; cdr3_aa: CASSSGGNNEQFF
j_call: TRBJ2-5; v_call: TRBV11-3; d_call: TRBD1; clone_size: .; cdr3_nt: TGTGCCAGCAGCTCGAGACAGGGGGCTTTTCTGTTGGGAGAGACCCAGTACTTC; cdr3_aa: CASSSRQGAFLLGETQYF
j_call: TRBJ2-7; v_call: TRBV5-5; d_call: TRBD1; clone_size: once; cdr3_nt: TGTGCCAGCAGCCGTGGGACAGGGGAGGCCGAGCAGTACTTC; cdr3_aa: CASSRGTGEAEQYF
j_call: TRBJ1-2; v_call: TRBV25-1; d_call: .; clone_size: once; cdr3_nt: TGTGCCAGCAGTAGGGCGGGGCTGAGCTATGGCTACACCTTC; cdr3_aa: CASSRAGLSYGYTF
j_call: TRBJ2-3; v_call: TRBV4-2; d_call: TRBD2; clone_size: .; cdr3_nt: TGTGCCAGCAGCCAAGCTTCTTACCGGACTAGCCGGGACACAGATACGCAGTATTTT; cdr3_aa: CASSQASYRTSRDTDTQYF
j_call: TRBJ2-2; v_call: TRBV24-1; d_call: .; clone_size: .; cdr3_nt: TGTGCCACCAGTGATTCTCGGGTCCCAAACACCGGGGAGCTGTTTTTT; cdr3_aa: CATSDSRVPNTGELFF
j_call: TRBJ2-1; v_call: TRBV12-3/TRBV12-4; d_call: .; clone_size: .; cdr3_nt: TGTGCCAGCGGGCGCTTTGAGCAGTTCTTC; cdr3_aa: CASGRFEQFF
j_call: TRBJ1-4; v_call: TRBV30; d_call: TRBD1; clone_size: .; cdr3_nt: TGTGCCTGGAGTGTAGGCAGGGGGGCTTCTAATGAAAAACTGTTTTTT; cdr3_aa: CAWSVGRGASNEKLFF
j_call: TRBJ2-1; v_call: TRBV11-3; d_call: TRBD1; clone_size: many; cdr3_nt: TGTGCCAGCAGCTTAGGCGGCAGGGGGAGTCAGGGTGAGCAGTTCTTC; cdr3_aa: CASSLGGRGSQGEQFF
j_call: TRBJ2-1; v_call: TRBV2; d_call: .; clone_size: .; cdr3_nt: TGTGCCAGCAGTGTCAGGGGCGCCAACATTTACAATGAGCAGTTCTTC; cdr3_aa: CASSVRGANIYNEQFF
j_call: TRBJ2-1; v_call: TRBV14; d_call: TRBD2; clone_size: .; cdr3_nt: TGTGCCAGCAGCCCGCTAGCGGCCCTATCCAACAATGAGCAGTTCTTC; cdr3_aa: CASSPLAALSNNEQFF
j_call: TRBJ1-2; v_call: TRBV9; d_call: .; clone_size: .; cdr3_nt: TGTGCCAGCAGCGGTCACAGCTACTATGGCTACACCTTC; cdr3_aa: CASSGHSYYGYTF
j_call: TRBJ2-5; v_call: TRBV18; d_call: .; clone_size: .; cdr3_nt: TGTGCCAGCGGTACAGAAGGAGAGACCCAGTACTTC; cdr3_aa: CASGTEGETQYF
j_call: TRBJ2-3; v_call: TRBV6-2/TRBV6-3; d_call: .; clone_size: few; cdr3_nt: TGTGCCAGCAGTTACGGGGGGATCGCAGATACGCAGTATTTT; cdr3_aa: CASSYGGIADTQYF
j_call: TRBJ2-3; v_call: TRBV6-5; d_call: .; clone_size: .; cdr3_nt: TGTGCCAGCAGCAGGGGTCGCACAGATACGCAGTATTTT; cdr3_aa: CASSRGRTDTQYF
j_call: TRBJ1-6; v_call: TRBV6-5; d_call: TRBD1; clone_size: .; cdr3_nt: TGTGCCAGCACCGGACAGGTAGTAGGGTCACCCCTCCACTTT; cdr3_aa: CASTGQVVGSPLHF
j_call: TRBJ2-1; v_call: TRBV6-2/TRBV6-3; d_call: .; clone_size: .; cdr3_nt: TGTGCCAGCAGTTCTGGGGGCCACAAGGGAAGGTATGAGCAGTTCTTC; cdr3_aa: CASSSGGHKGRYEQFF
j_call: TRBJ2-7; v_call: TRBV5-1; d_call: .; clone_size: few; cdr3_nt: TGCGCCAGCAGCTTGGGATCTCGGATCAGTCAGGGCGAGCAGTACTTC; cdr3_aa: CASSLGSRISQGEQYF
j_call: TRBJ2-5; v_call: TRBV24-1; d_call: .; clone_size: .; cdr3_nt: TGTGCCACCAGTGATTACAGGGAGCAAGAGACCCAGTACTTC; cdr3_aa: CATSDYREQETQYF
j_call: TRBJ2-5; v_call: TRBV7-2; d_call: TRBD1; clone_size: .; cdr3_nt: TGTGCCAGCAGCCCGCTGACAGGGGGATCGGGGGAGACCCAGTACTTC; cdr3_aa: CASSPLTGGSGETQYF
j_call: TRBJ1-3; v_call: TRBV19; d_call: .; clone_size: once; cdr3_nt: TGTGCCAGTAAGGACCGAGGAGGAATGTCTGGAAACACCATATATTTT; cdr3_aa: CASKDRGGMSGNTIYF
j_call: TRBJ2-1; v_call: TRBV5-5; d_call: TRBD2; clone_size: .; cdr3_nt: TGTGCCAGCAGCCAGACTAGCGCGTACAATGAGCAGTTCTTC; cdr3_aa: CASSQTSAYNEQFF